The TCR beta chain under discussion was sequenced for a study of shared clonotypes between healthy human individuals. Each cell subset's genomic DNA was divided evenly among several immunoSEQ plates. Some clones are missing from TCRdb's copy, which holds only in-frame ones; the method was immunoSEQ multiplex PCR. This table holds approximately 2.5 million clones, approximately 94% found once. Germline V gene data show CDR1 as SGHRS and CDR2 as YFSETQ. Trimming stripped 0 bases from V and 5 bases from J, with 11 bases between. The CDR3 loop spans 14 amino acids. V usage is TRBV5-1 and J usage is TRBJ1-2; tentative D call: TRBD1 (6 bases). This sequence was found in a man between 18 and 29 years old in good health. Some clones in this sample may be carry-over from other donors' samples. Sequenced material: naive CD4+ T cells from PBMCs. Described subset: CD45RA+ positively selected. CDR3 coding DNA: TGCGCCAGCAGCTTGGCCGGGACATTATATGGCTACACCTTC. Amino acid sequence: CASSLAGTLYGYTF.